Described below is a single TCR beta chain sequence and its context. Its antigen is unknown. The CDR3 has 17 residues. Germline V gene lookup returns CDR1 SGHTA and CDR2 FQGNSA. V was clipped by 5 bases and J by 7 bases, with 26 bases between them. This record comes from a study of OX40 agonist ivuxolimab in advanced cancers. About the research overall: While on treatment, patients had intravenous ivuxolimab at 0.01 to 10 mg/kg every 2 weeks.

Assay: immunoSEQ multiplex PCR; the TCRdb copy retains only in-frame clones and omits some. The sample lists roughly 80,000 clones, 65% to 90% occurring once. Study-level findings and limits: Some of the lowest clonal expansion was seen in partial responders at 0.1-3.0 mg/kg. In the 0.1 to 3.0 mg/kg range, CD4+ and CD8+ blood T cells had expanded clonally by week 6.

The sequencing here drew on CD4+ or CD8+ T cells sorted from blood, taken in a trial of the OX40 agonist ivuxolimab. This TCR derives from an adult with an advanced solid tumor such as melanoma, head and neck, liver or kidney cancer. The rearrangement links TRBV7-2 to TRBJ1-2; maybe TRBD1 (5 bases). The CDR3 DNA reads as TGTGCCAGCAGCATTGGGCTTCTGGCCGGGACTGGAGGTGGCTACACCTTC. It codes for CASSIGLLAGTGGGYTF.